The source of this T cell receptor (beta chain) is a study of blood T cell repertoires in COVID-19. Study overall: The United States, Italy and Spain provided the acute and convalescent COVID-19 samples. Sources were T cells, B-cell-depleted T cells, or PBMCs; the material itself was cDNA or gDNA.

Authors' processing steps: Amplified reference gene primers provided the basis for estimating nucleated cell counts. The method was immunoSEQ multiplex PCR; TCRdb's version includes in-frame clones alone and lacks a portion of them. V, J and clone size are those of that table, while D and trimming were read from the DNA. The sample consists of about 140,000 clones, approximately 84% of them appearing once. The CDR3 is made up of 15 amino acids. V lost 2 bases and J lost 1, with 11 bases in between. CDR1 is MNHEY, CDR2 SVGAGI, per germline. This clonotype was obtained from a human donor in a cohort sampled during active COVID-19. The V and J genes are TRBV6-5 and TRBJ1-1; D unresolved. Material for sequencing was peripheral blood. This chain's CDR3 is CASSYGVEGNTEAFF. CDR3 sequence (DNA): TGTGCCAGCAGTTACGGGGTCGAGGGGAACACTGAAGCTTTCTTT.